This TCR beta chain emerged from a study of blood T cell repertoires in COVID-19 (dated by TCRdb to about 2020). General notes on the study: The collaborator samples originated in the United States, Italy and Spain and spanned the acute and convalescent phases of COVID-19. The prospective study material was composed of cDNA or gDNA derived from T cells, B-cell-depleted T cells, or PBMCs. The dataset comprised deeply sampled blood TCRbeta repertoires from subjects exposed to, actively infected with, or recovered from COVID-19. A freely available public database, intended as a resource for researchers studying the immune response to SARS-CoV-2, is where the repertoires were released. Samples were obtained from the ongoing ImmuneRACE study (first 160 participants) and from roughly 1,300 subjects provided by 6 global collaborators. The sample metadata nearly always contained a de-identified subject ID, COVID-19 status, age in years and sex. Where available, HLA class I and class II types were taken from metadata supplied by the sample provider and were not determined by assay-based typing.

TCRbeta CDR3 regions were amplified from genomic DNA using the immunoSEQ Assay, a bias-controlled multiplex PCR. As for the authors' bioinformatics: The number of nucleated cells in each sample was estimated by amplification of reference gene primers within the assay. Sequence reads were collapsed and filtered to measure the absolute abundance of every unique TCRbeta CDR3 rearrangement. For each sample, productive Simpson clonality was calculated as the square root of Simpson's diversity index over productive rearrangements. TCRdb's version of the immuneACCESS table is confined to in-frame rearrangements and falls short of the full clone set. An unresolved V gene accounts for under half of the shortfall where checked; the remainder is of unknown origin. D and trimming were read from the DNA, whereas the V and J calls and clone size are those reported in that table. Counted in this sample were 150,000 to 200,000 clones; around 82% of them appeared once. Around 5.5% of the sample is taken by the ten largest.

Comment on this clone: Its target antigen remains unknown. There are no base qualities to consult, and no much larger clone falls within one base.

In the prospective study, participants were about 18 to 95 years old, resided in approximately 22 geographic areas of the United States, and were enrolled through a virtual design. Cohort assignment in the prospective study relied on participant-reported clinical history from a screening survey and a study questionnaire. In the prospective study, mobile phlebotomists collected whole blood, serum and a nasopharyngeal or oropharyngeal swab from each participant. Prospective study participants could optionally give additional blood draws and questionnaires over a roughly two-month period. Before DNA extraction, prospective study blood samples were shipped either frozen or at room temperature. The research as a whole found: The quantity of clinical and demographic metadata differed by source and by participant and was supplied without curation.

The CDR3 contains 12 residues, cysteine and phenylalanine counted. Of all the DNA, just the CDR3 is kept, 36 bases in frame from base 1. Based on the germline V gene (reference sequence), the CDR1 and CDR2 sequences are LNHDA and SQIVND. Sequencing was performed on PBMCs or T cells enriched from blood (not recorded which). The chain was built from TRBV19 and TRBJ2-2; TRBD2 is perhaps the D gene, given 6 matching bases. This receptor was identified in a woman in her sixties with acute COVID-19. At the DNA level, the sequence is TGTGTCTCGGGGGAGAACACCGGGGAGCTGTTTTTT. The encoded protein is CVSGENTGELFF.